This TCR beta chain stems from a study of T cell responses to AZD1222 COVID-19 vaccine. In the case of this clone: Its antigen is unidentified.

Measured with immunoSEQ multiplex PCR; TCRdb has only the in-frame clones, and not every one. Of over 120,000 clones in the sample, more than 85% were seen once. Study-level findings and limits: In the spike-specific TCR repertoire, nearly half reportedly target unmutated variant regions.

Germline values: CDR1 SGHTA, CDR2 FQGNSA. The length of the CDR3 is 15 residues. J lost 9 bases, V lost 1 base, and 4 bases had no gene match. The sample in question was peripheral blood, obtained after recovery from COVID-19. The chain has TRBV7-2 and TRBJ2-1, with 12 bases fitting TRBD2. The sequence was collected from an adult who had recovered from COVID-19. The CDR3 DNA sequence: TGTGCCAGCAGCTTAGAGGCTAGCGGGAGGGGTGAGCAGTTCTTC. Translation gives CASSLEASGRGEQFF.